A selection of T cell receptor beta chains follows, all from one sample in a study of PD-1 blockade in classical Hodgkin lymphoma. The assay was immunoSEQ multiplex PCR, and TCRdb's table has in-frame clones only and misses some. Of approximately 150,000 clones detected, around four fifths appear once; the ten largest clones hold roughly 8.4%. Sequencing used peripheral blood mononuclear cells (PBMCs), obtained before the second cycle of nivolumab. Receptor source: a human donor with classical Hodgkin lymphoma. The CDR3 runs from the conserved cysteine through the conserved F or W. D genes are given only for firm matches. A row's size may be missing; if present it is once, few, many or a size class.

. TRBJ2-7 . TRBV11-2 TGTGCCAGCAGCTTAAACCTAGCTCTCCGGGAGCAGTACTTC CASSLNLALREQYF
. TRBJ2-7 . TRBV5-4 TGTGCCAGCAGCTTAGGGGGGGTTAGCTCCTACGAGCAGTACTTC CASSLGGVSSYEQYF
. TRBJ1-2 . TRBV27 TGTGCCAGCAGTCCGTACCCGCCGACAGCAGGCTACACCTTC CASSPYPPTAGYTF
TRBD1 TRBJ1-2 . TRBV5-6 TGTGCCAGCAGCTTCCGGGACAGGGCTTCTGGCTACACCTTC CASSFRDRASGYTF
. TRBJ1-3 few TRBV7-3 TGTGCCAGCAGCTTAACGACAGGAGGAAACACCATATATTTT CASSLTTGGNTIYF
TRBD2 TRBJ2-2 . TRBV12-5 TGTGCTAGTGGTTTGCCGCCGTCGGCGGGAGCGAACACCGGGGAGCTGTTTTTT CASGLPPSAGANTGELFF
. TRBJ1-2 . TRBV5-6 TGTGCCAGCAGCAACCGAGGTTGGGCTAATGGCTACACCTTC CASSNRGWANGYTF
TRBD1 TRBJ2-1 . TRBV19 TGTGCCAGTAGTCCGGGACAGGGGGGTTACAATGAGCAGTTCTTC CASSPGQGGYNEQFF
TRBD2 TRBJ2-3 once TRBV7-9 TGTGCCAGCAGCTCTAGCGGGGATACGCAGTATTTT CASSSSGDTQYF
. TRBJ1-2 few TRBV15 TGTGCCACCAGCAGAGAGGCAGCATATGGCTACACCTTC CATSREAAYGYTF
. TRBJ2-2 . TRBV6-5 TGTGCCAGCAACAGAAAAGCAGGGGGGACCGGGGAGCTGTTTTTT CASNRKAGGTGELFF
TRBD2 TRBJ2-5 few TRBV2 TGTGCCAGCAGGGCCCCCGCGGGGGAGGAAGAGACCCAGTACTTC CASRAPAGEEETQYF
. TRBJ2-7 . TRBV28 TGTGCCAGCAGGAACTTCGGACAGTCCTACGAGCAGTACTTC CASRNFGQSYEQYF
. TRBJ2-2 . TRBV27 TGTGCCAGCAGTTTATCAAGGGGACCCGGGGAGCTGTTTTTT CASSLSRGPGELFF
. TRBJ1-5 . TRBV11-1 TGTGCCAGCAGCTCAGACGGGACTAGCAATCAGCCCCAGCATTTT CASSSDGTSNQPQHF
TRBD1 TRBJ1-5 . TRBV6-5 TGTGCCAGCAGACGGACAGGAAGAAATCAGCCCCAGCATTTT CASRRTGRNQPQHF
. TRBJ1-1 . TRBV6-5 TGTGCCAGCAGTTACTCGCGAGGGAACACTGAAGCTTTCTTT CASSYSRGNTEAFF
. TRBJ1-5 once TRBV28 TGTGCCAGCAGTTTTGGTACGCTCGGTAGCAATCAGCCCCAGCATTTT CASSFGTLGSNQPQHF